The entry below gives a single T cell receptor beta chain sequence along with its context. Data came from immunoSEQ multiplex PCR; TCRdb stores just in-frame clones and leaves some out. The profile shows about 220,000 clones, around 85% of them singletons. The data are from a study of blood T cell repertoires in COVID-19. Trimming stripped 1 base from V and 5 bases from J, with 9 bases between. The CDR3 is 13 residues long. CDR1 and CDR2 (germline): PRHDT, FYEKMQ (reference sequence). The clonotype was recovered from a woman in her forties with acute COVID-19. The sequencing input was PBMCs or T cells enriched from blood (not recorded which). The chain links TRBV13 to TRBJ2-7; possibly TRBD2 for D (6 bases). CDR3 loop: CASSLVLANEQYF. For the CDR3, the DNA is TGTGCCAGCAGCTTAGTGCTAGCGAACGAGCAGTACTTC.